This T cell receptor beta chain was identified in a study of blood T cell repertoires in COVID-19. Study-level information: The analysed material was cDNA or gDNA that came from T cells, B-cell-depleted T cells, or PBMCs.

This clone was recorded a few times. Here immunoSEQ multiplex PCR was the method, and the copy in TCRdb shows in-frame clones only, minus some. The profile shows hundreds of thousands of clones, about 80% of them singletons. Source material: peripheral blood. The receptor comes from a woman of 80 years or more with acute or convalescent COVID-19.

The CDR3 DNA follows: TGTGCCAGCAGAAAGCAGGGGGCTAATCAGCCCCAGCATTTT. Its translation: CASRKQGANQPQHF. The chain links TRBV5-6 to TRBJ1-5; 8 bases are a match to TRBD1. The CDR3 is 14 amino acids. Germline V CDR1 and CDR2: SGHDT, YYEEEE. With 5 bases clipped from V and 4 bases from J, the junction kept 5 bases outside the gene matches.